This T cell receptor (beta chain) originates from a study of early T cells in non-severe SARS-CoV-2 infection (dated by TCRdb to the early 2020s). Regarding the research as a whole: Bulk RNA from unsorted whole blood was used for TCR sequencing, so alpha and beta chains could not be paired.

V sheds 7 bases and J sheds 7 bases, leaving 20 bases between their ends. The CDR3 numbers 14 residues from cysteine through phenylalanine. Only the CDR3 portion is preserved as DNA: 42 bases, with reading frame beginning at the first base. The germline V gene supplies CDR1 MNHNS and CDR2 SASEGT. Libraries were prepared through 5' RACE. The data were produced on a NextSeq 500. In the TCR library protocol, unique molecular identifiers were attached to individual cDNA molecules to correct for PCR bias and sequencing error. Both TCR alpha and beta chains were sequenced, and tight co-correlation was observed between alpha and beta sequence abundances in each sample. Concerning the study's data processing: Decombinator V4 was used to annotate TCR sequences for V gene, J gene and CDR3. Expanded TCRs were defined as changing significantly between any two time points under a Poisson model with p below 0.0001. TCR abundances were normalised to the total number of TCRs sequenced per sample and were expressed as counts per million. MAIT TCRs were defined by TRAV1-2 paired with TRAJ12, TRAJ20 or TRAJ33, and iNKT TCRs by TRAV10 paired with TRAJ18. VDJdb, accessed 1 November 2021, was searched for CMV, EBV and SARS-CoV-2 annotated TCRs, with TCRs annotated for multiple antigens excluded. In TCRdb, the public reads were trimmed at Q25 with fastp and aligned with MiXCR, with productive beta chains retained. Rows with a matching CDR3 protein are joined into one entry that keeps the most common DNA and genes. The V and J calls were determined by TCRdb, not by the authors. In this sample the table shows roughly 56,000 distinct CDR3 sequences, 10% to 15% of which occur a single time. The ten largest account for 9.5% to 10% of the sample.

This was a case-control study nested in a cohort of healthcare workers in London, UK, who had nasopharyngeal swab PCR tests and blood samples taken every week. Healthcare workers were recruited during the week of the UK lockdown, between 23 and 31 March 2020, and followed weekly for up to 16 weeks. This clonotype appeared many times. The antigen this receptor binds is unknown. One base away there is no much larger clone; base qualities are not given. Overall study outcomes, separate from this receptor: VDJdb matching was skewed toward anti-spike CD8 responses and likely underestimated virus-specific expansions by missing private and CD4 specificities.

The sample was whole blood. The chain is made from TRBV6-1 and TRBJ2-7; the D segment cannot be called with confidence. The source is an adult who was a healthcare worker with PCR-confirmed SARS-CoV-2 infection or an uninfected control (not recorded which). The DNA reads as follows: TGTGCCAGCACCCCCTTAAGTGGGGAAGCGGAGCAGTACTTC. This encodes CASTPLSGEAEQYF.